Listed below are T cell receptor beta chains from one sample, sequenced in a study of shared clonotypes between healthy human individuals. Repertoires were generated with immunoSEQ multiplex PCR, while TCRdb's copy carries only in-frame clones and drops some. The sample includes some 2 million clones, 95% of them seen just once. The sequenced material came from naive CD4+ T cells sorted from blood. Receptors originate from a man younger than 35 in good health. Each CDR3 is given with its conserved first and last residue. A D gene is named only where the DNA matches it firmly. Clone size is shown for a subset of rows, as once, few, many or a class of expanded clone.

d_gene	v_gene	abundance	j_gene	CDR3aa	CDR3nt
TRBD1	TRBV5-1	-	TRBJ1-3	CASRIDRVRSGNTIYF	TGCGCCAGCAGAATCGACAGGGTAAGATCTGGAAACACCATATATTTT
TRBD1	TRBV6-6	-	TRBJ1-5	CASSFRQGRGNQPQHF	TGTGCCAGCAGTTTTAGACAGGGTCGGGGCAATCAGCCCCAGCATTTT
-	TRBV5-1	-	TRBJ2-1	CASSLGQVYNEQFF	TGCGCCAGCAGCTTGGGGCAGGTTTACAATGAGCAGTTCTTC
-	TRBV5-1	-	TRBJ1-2	CASSAQGGGGGYTF	TGCGCCAGCAGCGCACAGGGAGGTGGAGGTGGCTACACCTTC
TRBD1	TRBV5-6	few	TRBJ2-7	CASRTGYDSYEQYF	TGTGCCAGCAGGACAGGGTACGATTCCTACGAGCAGTACTTC
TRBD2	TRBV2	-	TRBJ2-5	CASNRLAGGRETQYF	TGTGCCAGCAACAGACTAGCGGGGGGGCGGGAGACCCAGTACTTC
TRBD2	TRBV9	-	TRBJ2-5	CASSVGAGLAGLGETQYF	TGTGCCAGCAGCGTAGGGGCGGGACTAGCGGGACTCGGGGAGACCCAGTACTTC
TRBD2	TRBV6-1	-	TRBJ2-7	CASLSGRAPYEQYF	TGTGCCAGCCTTAGCGGGAGGGCCCCCTACGAGCAGTACTTC
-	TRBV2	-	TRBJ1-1	CASSVITEAFF	TGTGCCAGCAGTGTAATAACTGAAGCTTTCTTT
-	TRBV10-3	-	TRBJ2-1	CAISVHNEQFF	TGTGCCATCAGTGTGCACAATGAGCAGTTCTTC
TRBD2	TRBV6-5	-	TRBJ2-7	CASSRLAHEQYF	TGTGCCAGCAGCAGACTAGCACACGAGCAGTACTTC
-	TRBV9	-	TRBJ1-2	CASSPKGGYGYTF	TGTGCCAGCAGCCCAAAGGGGGGTTATGGCTACACCTTC
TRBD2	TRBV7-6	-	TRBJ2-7	CASSPRAGPGSYEQYF	TGTGCCAGCAGTCCTAGAGCGGGGCCGGGGTCGTACGAGCAGTACTTC
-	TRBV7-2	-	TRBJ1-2	CASSRRAGYTF	TGTGCCAGCAGCCGGCGGGCCGGCTACACCTTC
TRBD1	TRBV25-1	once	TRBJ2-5	CASRDRVQETQYF	TGTGCCAGCAGGGACAGGGTCCAAGAGACCCAGTACTTC
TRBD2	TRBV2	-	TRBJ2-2	CASSRSGGRTGELFF	TGTGCCAGCAGCCGATCGGGGGGGCGCACCGGGGAGCTGTTTTTT
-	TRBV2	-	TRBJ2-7	CASSESGYEQYF	TGTGCCAGCAGTGAGTCAGGCTACGAGCAGTACTTC
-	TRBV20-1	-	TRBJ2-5	CSARDRDTQYF	TGCAGTGCTAGAGACCGGGACACGCAGTACTTC
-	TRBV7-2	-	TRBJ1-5	CASSLALGVSQPQHF	TGTGCCAGCAGCTTAGCCTTAGGGGTTAGTCAGCCCCAGCATTTT
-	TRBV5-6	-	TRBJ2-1	CASSSEGTRIFYNEQFF	TGTGCCAGCAGCTCGGAGGGTACAAGGATTTTTTACAATGAGCAGTTCTTC
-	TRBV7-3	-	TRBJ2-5	CASNQGLPGETQYF	TGTGCCAGCAACCAAGGGCTGCCCGGGGAGACCCAGTACTTC
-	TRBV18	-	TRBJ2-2	CASSPQGATGELFF	TGTGCCAGCTCACCACAGGGTGCCACCGGGGAGCTGTTTTTT
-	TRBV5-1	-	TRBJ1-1	CASSLGRVGTEAFF	TGCGCCAGCAGCTTGGGTAGGGTCGGCACTGAAGCTTTCTTT
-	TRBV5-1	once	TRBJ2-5	CASSLDTGTETQYF	TGCGCCAGCAGCTTGGACACGGGGACTGAGACCCAGTACTTC
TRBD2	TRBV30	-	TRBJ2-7	CAWSAGLVESYEQYF	TGTGCCTGGAGCGCAGGACTAGTTGAGTCCTACGAGCAGTACTTC
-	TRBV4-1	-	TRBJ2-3	CASSPGAWWPDTQYF	TGCGCCAGCAGCCCAGGGGCCTGGTGGCCAGATACGCAGTATTTT
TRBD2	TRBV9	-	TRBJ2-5	CASSVRTSTSGGIGQETQYF	TGTGCCAGCAGCGTACGAACCTCGACTAGCGGGGGGATCGGCCAAGAGACCCAGTACTTC
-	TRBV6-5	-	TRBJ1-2	CASSQGIYGYTF	TGTGCCAGCAGCCAGGGAATCTATGGCTACACCTTC
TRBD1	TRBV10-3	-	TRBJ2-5	CAISGTGQETQYF	TGTGCCATCAGCGGGACAGGACAAGAGACCCAGTACTTC
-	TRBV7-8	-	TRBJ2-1	CASSWGPTPYNEQFF	TGTGCCAGCAGCTGGGGGCCCACACCCTACAATGAGCAGTTCTTC
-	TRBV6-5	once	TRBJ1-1	CASSSPAANTEAFF	TGTGCCAGCAGTAGCCCCGCGGCTAACACTGAAGCTTTCTTT
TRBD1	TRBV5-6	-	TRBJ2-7	CASSFYRQGLGEQYF	TGTGCCAGCAGCTTCTACCGACAGGGCCTGGGCGAGCAGTACTTC
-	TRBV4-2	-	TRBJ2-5	CASSQEETQYF	TGTGCCAGCAGCCAAGAAGAGACCCAGTACTTC
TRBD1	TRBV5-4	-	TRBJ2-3	CASSFTGASTDTQYF	TGTGCCAGCAGCTTTACAGGGGCTAGCACAGATACGCAGTATTTT
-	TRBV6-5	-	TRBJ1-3	CASSYSSQAGVTIYF	TGTGCCAGCAGTTACTCAAGCCAGGCCGGGGTCACCATATATTTT
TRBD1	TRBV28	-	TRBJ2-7	CASRETGAGSYEQYF	TGTGCCAGCAGGGAGACAGGGGCCGGCTCCTACGAGCAGTACTTC
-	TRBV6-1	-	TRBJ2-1	CASSVINEQFF	TGTGCCAGCAGTGTAATCAATGAGCAGTTCTTC
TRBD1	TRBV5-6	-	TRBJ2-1	CASSPTGLNEQFF	TGTGCCAGCAGCCCGACAGGGCTCAATGAGCAGTTCTTC
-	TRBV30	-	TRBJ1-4	CAWSPGTNEKLFF	TGTGCCTGGAGTCCGGGTACTAATGAAAAACTGTTTTTT
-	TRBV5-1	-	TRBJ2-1	CASSLDPLSWEQFF	TGCGCCAGCAGCTTGGATCCTCTGAGCTGGGAGCAGTTCTTC
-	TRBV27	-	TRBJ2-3	CASSLPRTDTQYF	TGTGCCAGCAGTCTCCCCCGCACAGATACGCAGTATTTT
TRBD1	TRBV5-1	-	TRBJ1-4	CASSPAGTGPPTNEKLFF	TGCGCCAGCAGCCCCGCGGGGACAGGGCCTCCAACTAATGAAAAACTGTTTTTT
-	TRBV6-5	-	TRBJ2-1	CASSYAALTSFKEQFF	TGTGCCAGCAGTTACGCTGCCCTTACCTCGTTCAAGGAGCAGTTCTTC
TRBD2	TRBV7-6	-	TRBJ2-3	CASSFAGTSGGRDTQYF	TGTGCCAGCAGCTTTGCTGGGACTAGCGGAGGGAGGGATACGCAGTATTTT
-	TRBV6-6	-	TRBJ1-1	CASSYPLQGPEAFF	TGTGCCAGCAGTTACCCCCTTCAGGGGCCTGAAGCTTTCTTT
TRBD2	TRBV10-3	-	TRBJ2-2	CAIRGTSGGSTGELFF	TGTGCCATCAGAGGGACTAGCGGGGGGTCCACCGGGGAGCTGTTTTTT
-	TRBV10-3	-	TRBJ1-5	CAISGGGNQPQHF	TGTGCCATCAGCGGGGGAGGGAATCAGCCCCAGCATTTT
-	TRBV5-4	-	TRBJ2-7	CASSPSGLKGTFEQYF	TGTGCCAGCAGCCCCTCGGGCCTAAAGGGGACCTTCGAGCAGTACTTC
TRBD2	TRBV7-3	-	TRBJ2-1	CASSLTERGAYNEQFF	TGTGCCAGCAGCTTAACTGAGCGGGGGGCCTACAATGAGCAGTTCTTC
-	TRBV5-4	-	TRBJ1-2	CASSSYEGSPGLPSSYGYTF	TGTGCCAGCAGCTCATACGAGGGGTCCCCTGGGCTCCCAAGCTCCTATGGCTACACCTTC
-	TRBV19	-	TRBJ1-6	CASRGVSYNSPLHF	TGTGCCAGTAGAGGGGTGTCCTATAATTCACCCCTCCACTTT
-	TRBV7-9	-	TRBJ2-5	CASSLGIRQETQYF	TGTGCCAGCAGCTTAGGTATCAGGCAAGAGACCCAGTACTTC
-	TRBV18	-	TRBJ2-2	CASSPKEGVGELFF	TGTGCCAGCTCACCTAAGGAGGGTGTCGGGGAGCTGTTTTTT
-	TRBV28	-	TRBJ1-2	CASRPTVIYGYTF	TGTGCCAGCAGGCCCACAGTAATCTATGGCTACACCTTC
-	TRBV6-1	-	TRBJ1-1	CASSESEGRAFF	TGTGCCAGCAGTGAATCGGAGGGAAGGGCTTTCTTT